Listed below are T cell receptor beta chains from one sample, sequenced in a study of T cell changes during pregnancy in multiple sclerosis. The protocol was immunoSEQ multiplex PCR, while the TCRdb copy is restricted to in-frame clones and leaves out a portion. The sample includes 40,000 to 60,000 clones, approximately 87% of them seen just once. The specimen was peripheral blood, collected in the first trimester of pregnancy. The receptors were gathered from a female donor in good health, enrolled as a control in a pregnancy study. The CDR3 runs from the conserved cysteine through the conserved F or W. Fields, in order: J gene, V gene, CDR3 protein.

TRBJ2-1,TRBV18,CASSYGTGAYNEQFF
TRBJ1-1,TRBV7-9,CASSLIQGAGTEAFF
TRBJ2-3,TRBV30,CAWSVAGGTAYF
TRBJ2-6,TRBV28,CASSPDDTSGANVLTF
TRBJ1-5,TRBV6-1,CASSPRQGGNQPQHF
TRBJ2-3,TRBV5-4,CASRTEGSQDTQYF
TRBJ2-6,TRBV6-6,CASSYSGGAGANVLTF
TRBJ1-2,TRBV15,CATSRESRDRPDYGYTF
TRBJ2-7,TRBV5-1,CASRPGTGSSYEQYF
TRBJ2-5,TRBV30,CAWTGVPETQYF
TRBJ2-3,TRBV2,CASSQNGGAGTDTQYF
TRBJ2-1,TRBV6-6,CASRPGTGSHYEQFF
TRBJ1-1,TRBV2,CASSETGSTEAFF
TRBJ1-1,TRBV4-3,CASSQVLREVNTEAFF
TRBJ2-1,TRBV7-8,CASSGPGQKTYNEQFF
TRBJ1-1,TRBV19,CASSIDQGQGAVAFF
TRBJ2-2,TRBV6-4,CASSDGTSGSGELFF
TRBJ1-4,TRBV30,CAWTGGADEKLFF
TRBJ1-1,TRBV30,CAWMSGGFTEAFF
TRBJ2-1,TRBV11-3,CASSGSSEQFF
TRBJ1-3,TRBV30,CAWSEQTGNTIYF
TRBJ1-1,TRBV9,CASSVEGHPNTEAFF
TRBJ2-1,TRBV6-4,CASSARSRGVNEQFF
TRBJ2-5,TRBV28,CASSLPPGQGSETQYF
TRBJ2-5,TRBV21-1,CASSNRQLAGVGETQYF
TRBJ2-1,TRBV4-1,CASSQDPAGGPGKFF
TRBJ2-3,TRBV7-3,CASSPTSGDSTDTQYF
TRBJ2-7,TRBV5-1,CASRRDGGQGSYEQYF
TRBJ1-4,TRBV9,CASSVGTGPNEKLFF
TRBJ2-1,TRBV30,CAWSPIAGGYNEQFF
TRBJ2-1,TRBV28,CASSSLGQGADYNEQFF
TRBJ2-1,TRBV18,CASSPTSGGSYNEQFF
TRBJ1-6,TRBV27,CASSLRASRGTNNSPLHF
TRBJ1-1,TRBV6-7,CASSPHTGNTEAFF
TRBJ1-5,TRBV29-1,CSVGTGYSNQPQHF
TRBJ1-2,TRBV28,CASSLATGGYYGYTF
TRBJ2-2,TRBV30,CAWSSGEGTPNTGELFF
TRBJ2-7,TRBV28,CASIAPRGEQYF